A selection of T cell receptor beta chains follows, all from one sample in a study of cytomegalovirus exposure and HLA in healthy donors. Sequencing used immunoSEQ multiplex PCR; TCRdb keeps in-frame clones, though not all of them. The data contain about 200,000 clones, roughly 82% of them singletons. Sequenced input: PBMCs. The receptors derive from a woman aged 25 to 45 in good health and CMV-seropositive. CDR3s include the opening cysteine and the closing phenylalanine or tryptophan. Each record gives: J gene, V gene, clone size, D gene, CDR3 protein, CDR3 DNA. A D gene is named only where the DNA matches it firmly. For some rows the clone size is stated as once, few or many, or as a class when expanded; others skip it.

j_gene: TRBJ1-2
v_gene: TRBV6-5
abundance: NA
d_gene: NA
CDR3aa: CASSYSFPGANYGYTF
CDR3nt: TGTGCCAGCAGTTACTCATTCCCGGGGGCTAACTATGGCTACACCTTC

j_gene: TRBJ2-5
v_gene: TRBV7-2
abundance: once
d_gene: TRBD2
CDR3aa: CASNLLLAGTYQETQYF
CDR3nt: TGTGCCAGCAACTTACTCCTAGCGGGGACGTACCAAGAGACCCAGTACTTC

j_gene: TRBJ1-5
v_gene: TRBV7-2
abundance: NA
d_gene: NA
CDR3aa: CASSAGRHLLSNQPQHF
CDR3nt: TGTGCCAGCAGCGCGGGCAGACATCTCCTGAGCAATCAGCCCCAGCATTTT

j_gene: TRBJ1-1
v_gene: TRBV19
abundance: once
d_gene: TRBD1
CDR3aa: CASRNQGGTEAFF
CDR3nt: TGTGCCAGTAGGAACCAGGGGGGAACTGAAGCTTTCTTT

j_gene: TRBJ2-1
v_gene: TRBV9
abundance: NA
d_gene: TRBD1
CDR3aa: CASSPSPGTGFEQFF
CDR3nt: TGTGCCAGCAGCCCCAGTCCCGGGACAGGGTTTGAGCAGTTCTTC

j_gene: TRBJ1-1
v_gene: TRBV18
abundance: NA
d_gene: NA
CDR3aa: CASSRKEAALDTEAFF
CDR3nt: TGTGCCAGCTCACGTAAGGAGGCCGCTCTGGACACTGAAGCTTTCTTT

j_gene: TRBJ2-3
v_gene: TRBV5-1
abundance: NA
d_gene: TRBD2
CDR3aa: CASRWSGRSDTQYF
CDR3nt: TGCGCCAGCAGATGGAGCGGGAGATCAGATACGCAGTATTTT

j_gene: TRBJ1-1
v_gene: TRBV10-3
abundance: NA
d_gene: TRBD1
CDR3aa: CAISDALQGAGEAFF
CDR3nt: TGTGCCATCAGTGACGCGCTACAGGGGGCCGGTGAAGCTTTCTTT

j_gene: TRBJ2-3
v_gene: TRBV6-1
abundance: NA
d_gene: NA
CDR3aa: CASTLDRDTQYF
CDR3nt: TGTGCCAGCACCTTAGACAGGGATACGCAGTATTTT

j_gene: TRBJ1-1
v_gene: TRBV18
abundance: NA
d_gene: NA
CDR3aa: CASSPLREAFF
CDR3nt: TGTGCCAGCTCACCACTCCGGGAAGCTTTCTTT

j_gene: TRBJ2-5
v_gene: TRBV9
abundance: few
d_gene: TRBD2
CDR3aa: CASSVESGVGGETQYF
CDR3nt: TGTGCCAGCAGCGTAGAGTCGGGAGTGGGAGGGGAGACCCAGTACTTC

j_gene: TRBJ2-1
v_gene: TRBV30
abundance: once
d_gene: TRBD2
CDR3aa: CAWEGLAGVGEQFF
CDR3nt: TGTGCCTGGGAGGGACTAGCGGGAGTGGGAGAGCAGTTCTTC

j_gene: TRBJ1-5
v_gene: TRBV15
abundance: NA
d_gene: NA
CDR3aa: CATSRDSGGRGLLYGQPQHF
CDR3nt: TGTGCCACCAGCAGAGATTCTGGGGGCAGGGGATTATTGTACGGTCAGCCCCAGCATTTT

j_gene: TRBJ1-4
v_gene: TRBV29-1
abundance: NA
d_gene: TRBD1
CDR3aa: CSVEDGQAQEKLFF
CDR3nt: TGCAGCGTTGAGGACGGACAGGCGCAGGAAAAACTGTTTTTT

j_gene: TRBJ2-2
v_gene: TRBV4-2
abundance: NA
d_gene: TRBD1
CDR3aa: CASSQDERGQDTGELFF
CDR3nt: TGTGCCAGCAGCCAAGATGAGAGGGGACAGGACACCGGGGAGCTGTTTTTT

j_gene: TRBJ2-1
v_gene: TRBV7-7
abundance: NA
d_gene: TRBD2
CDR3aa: CASSLHGGRGYNEQFF
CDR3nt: TGTGCTAGCAGCTTACATGGCGGGAGGGGTTACAATGAGCAGTTCTTC

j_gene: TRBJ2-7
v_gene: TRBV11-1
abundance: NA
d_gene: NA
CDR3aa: CASSPQGYEQYF
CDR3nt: TGTGCCAGCAGCCCACAGGGCTACGAGCAGTACTTC

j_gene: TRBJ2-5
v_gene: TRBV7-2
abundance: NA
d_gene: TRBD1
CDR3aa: CASSSGTGAPWTQYF
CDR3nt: TGTGCCAGCAGCTCCGGGACAGGGGCCCCGTGGACCCAGTACTTC

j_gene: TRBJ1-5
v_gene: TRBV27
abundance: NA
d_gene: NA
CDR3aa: CASSPSSSNQPQHF
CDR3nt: TGTGCCAGCAGCCCCTCTTCGAGCAATCAGCCCCAGCATTTT

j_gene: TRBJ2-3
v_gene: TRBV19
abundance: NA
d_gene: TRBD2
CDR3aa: CASRTSGTDTQYF
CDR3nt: TGTGCCAGTAGGACTAGCGGGACAGATACGCAGTATTTT

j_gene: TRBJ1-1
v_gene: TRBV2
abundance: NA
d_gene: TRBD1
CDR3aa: CASRGGQGLTEAFF
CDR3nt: TGTGCCAGCAGGGGGGGACAGGGACTTACTGAAGCTTTCTTT

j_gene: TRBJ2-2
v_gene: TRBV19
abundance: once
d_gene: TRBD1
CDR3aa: CASTPYIAGQGTGELFF
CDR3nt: TGTGCCAGTACCCCTTATATCGCGGGACAGGGGACCGGGGAGCTGTTTTTT

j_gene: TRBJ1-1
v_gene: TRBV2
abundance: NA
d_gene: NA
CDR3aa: CASRQGEAFF
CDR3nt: TGTGCCAGCAGGCAGGGTGAAGCTTTCTTT

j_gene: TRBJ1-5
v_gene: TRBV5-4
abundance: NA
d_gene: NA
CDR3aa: CASSSSPGDQPQHF
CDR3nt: TGTGCCAGCAGTTCTTCTCCGGGGGATCAGCCCCAGCATTTT

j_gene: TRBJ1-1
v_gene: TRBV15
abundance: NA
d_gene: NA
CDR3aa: CATSRVTGSTEAFF
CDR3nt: TGTGCCACCAGCAGAGTTACAGGGTCGACTGAAGCTTTCTTT

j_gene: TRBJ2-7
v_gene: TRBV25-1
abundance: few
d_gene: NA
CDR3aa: CASSRGYEQYF
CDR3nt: TGTGCCAGCAGTCGCGGCTACGAGCAGTACTTC

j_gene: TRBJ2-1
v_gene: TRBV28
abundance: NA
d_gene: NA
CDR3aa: CASRAGHSYNEQFF
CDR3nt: TGTGCCAGCAGAGCAGGGCACTCCTACAATGAGCAGTTCTTC

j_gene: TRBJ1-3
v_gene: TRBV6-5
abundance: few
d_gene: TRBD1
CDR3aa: CASSGQGNSGNTIYF
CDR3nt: TGTGCCAGCAGCGGACAGGGGAACTCTGGAAACACCATATATTTT

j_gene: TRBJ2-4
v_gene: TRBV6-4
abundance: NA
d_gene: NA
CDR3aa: CASSHTGAKNIQYF
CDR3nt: TGTGCCAGCAGTCACACGGGAGCCAAAAACATTCAGTACTTC

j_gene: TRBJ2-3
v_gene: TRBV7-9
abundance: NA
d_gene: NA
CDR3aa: CASSYSGRGDTQYF
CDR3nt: TGTGCCAGCAGCTATAGCGGAAGGGGAGATACGCAGTATTTT

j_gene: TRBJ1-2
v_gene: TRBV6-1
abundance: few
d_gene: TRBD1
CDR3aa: CASTATGIDGYTF
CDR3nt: TGTGCCAGCACCGCGACAGGGATAGATGGCTACACCTTC

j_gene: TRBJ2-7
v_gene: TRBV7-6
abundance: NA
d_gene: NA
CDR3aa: CASSLEGSASYEQYF
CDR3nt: TGTGCCAGCAGCTTAGAGGGGTCGGCCTCCTACGAGCAGTACTTC

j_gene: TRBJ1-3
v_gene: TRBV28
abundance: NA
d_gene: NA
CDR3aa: CASSRLPSGNTIYF
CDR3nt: TGTGCCAGCAGTCGACTGCCCTCTGGAAACACCATATATTTT

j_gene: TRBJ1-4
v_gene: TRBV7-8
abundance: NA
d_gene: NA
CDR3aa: CASSLAYQGLGEKLFF
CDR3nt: TGTGCCAGCAGCTTAGCGTACCAGGGGCTAGGGGAAAAACTGTTTTTT

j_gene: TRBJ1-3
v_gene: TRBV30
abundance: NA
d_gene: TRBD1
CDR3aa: CAWSPGTAGNTIYF
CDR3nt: TGTGCCTGGAGCCCGGGGACAGCTGGAAACACCATATATTTT

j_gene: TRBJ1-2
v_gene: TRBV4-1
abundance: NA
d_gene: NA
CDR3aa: CASSLVLGDTYYGYTF
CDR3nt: TGCGCCAGCAGCTTGGTTTTGGGGGACACATACTATGGCTACACCTTC

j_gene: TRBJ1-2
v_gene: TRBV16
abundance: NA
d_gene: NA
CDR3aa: CASSQFPGNYGYTF
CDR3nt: TGTGCCAGCAGCCAATTCCCGGGGAACTATGGCTACACCTTC

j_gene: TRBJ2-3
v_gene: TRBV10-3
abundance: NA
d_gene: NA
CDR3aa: CAISEFITDTQYF
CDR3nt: TGTGCCATCAGTGAGTTTATTACAGATACGCAGTATTTT

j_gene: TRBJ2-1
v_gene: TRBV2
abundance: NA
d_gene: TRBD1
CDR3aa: CASRRDRASNEQFF
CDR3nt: TGTGCCAGCCGCCGGGACAGGGCCTCCAATGAGCAGTTCTTC

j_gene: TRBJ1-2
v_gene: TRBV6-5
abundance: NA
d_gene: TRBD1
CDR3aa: CASAPGDRDYGYTF
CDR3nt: TGTGCCAGCGCCCCGGGTGACAGGGACTATGGCTACACCTTC

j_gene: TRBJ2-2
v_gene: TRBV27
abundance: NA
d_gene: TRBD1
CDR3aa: CASSKQGADTGELFF
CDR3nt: TGTGCCAGCAGTAAACAGGGGGCGGACACCGGGGAGCTGTTTTTT

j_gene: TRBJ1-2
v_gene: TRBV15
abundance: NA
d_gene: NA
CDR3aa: CATAPGANYGYTF
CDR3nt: TGTGCCACCGCCCCGGGGGCTAACTATGGCTACACCTTC

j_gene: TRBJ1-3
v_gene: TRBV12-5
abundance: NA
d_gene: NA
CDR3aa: CATEGTSNTIYF
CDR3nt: TGTGCTACGGAGGGCACGTCGAACACCATATATTTT

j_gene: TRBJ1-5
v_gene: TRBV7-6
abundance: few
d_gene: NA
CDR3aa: CASSAGGANQPQHF
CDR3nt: TGTGCCAGCAGCGCGGGGGGGGCCAATCAGCCCCAGCATTTT

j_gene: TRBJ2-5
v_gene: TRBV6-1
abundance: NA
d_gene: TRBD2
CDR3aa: CASQTGLAFRETQYF
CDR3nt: TGTGCCAGTCAAACGGGACTAGCGTTTCGCGAGACCCAGTACTTC

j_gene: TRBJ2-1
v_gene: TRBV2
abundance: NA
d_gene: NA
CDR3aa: CATSQLSSYNEQFF
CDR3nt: TGTGCCACCTCCCAGTTAAGCTCCTACAATGAGCAGTTCTTC

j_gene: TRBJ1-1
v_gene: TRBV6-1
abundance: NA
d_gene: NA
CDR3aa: CASSEAGAHTEAFF
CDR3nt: TGTGCCAGCAGTGAAGCGGGGGCTCACACTGAAGCTTTCTTT

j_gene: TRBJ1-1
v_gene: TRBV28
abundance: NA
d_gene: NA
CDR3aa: CASSLNYGGTEAFF
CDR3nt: TGTGCCAGCAGTTTAAATTATGGAGGGACTGAAGCTTTCTTT